This T cell receptor beta chain was captured in a study of T-cell reconstitution after alpha-beta-depleted transplantation in children (dated by TCRdb to the mid-2010s). Context from the whole study: Using TCR repertoire profiling, the study followed T-cell immune reconstitution in a quantitative way in children after TCRalphabeta/CD19-depleted allogeneic hematopoietic cell transplantation.

The library was obtained by PCR. Sequencing relied on an Illumina HiSeq 2500. To normalize quantification of the TCRbeta repertoire, the TCR libraries were built with molecular barcoding that relied on unique molecular identifiers. TCRdb trimmed public reads at Q25 via fastp, called clones via MiXCR and kept in-frame beta chains. A single entry per CDR3 protein holds the most common genes and DNA from its merged rows. Counted in this sample were approximately 500,000 distinct CDR3 sequences; roughly a tenth of them appeared once. Roughly 2% of the sample belongs to the ten largest clones. The treatment or condition label on this specimen signifies: allogeneic hematopoietic cell transplantation with graft depleted of TCRalphabeta T cells and CD19 B cells. TCRalphabeta/CD19-depleted allogeneic hematopoietic cell grafts were given to the transplant recipients, all of whom were children. Study-level results and caveats: Over subsequent months, a decline in hyperexpanded clone frequencies was noted, and after one year, T-cell counts and TCRbeta diversity were mostly ascribed to newly produced T cells. In some patients, the high TCRbeta diversity seen at day 60 was put down to recipient T cells and intrathymic progenitors that had survived conditioning. Apparently early alphabetaT-cell count recovery about two months after transplant reportedly relied on only several hundred rapidly expanded clones derived from non-depleted graft cells.

From a lookup of the germline V gene (reference sequence), CDR1 and CDR2 are MNHEY and SMNVEV. From the cysteine through the phenylalanine, the CDR3 covers 14 amino acids. CDR3 DNA is the only sequence kept; it has 42 bases, read in frame from the first base. V is reduced by 0 bases and J by 2 bases, leaving a spacing of 8 bases between them. Notes on this clonotype: Its cognate antigen has yet to be identified. Base quality data are lacking; no much larger clone is found one base away.

The specimen comprised PBMCs, sampled before TCRalphabeta/CD19-depleted stem cell transplant. The chain was built from TRBV27 and TRBJ2-7, with an unclear D gene assignment. This clonotype originated in a child aged 2-15 years with inherited bone marrow failure, due to receive a stem cell transplant. The nucleotides are TGTGCCAGCAGTTTATCCCACCCAGCCTACGAGCAGTACTTC. Its protein is CASSLSHPAYEQYF.